This T cell receptor (beta chain) came from a study of tissue T cells after allogeneic stem cell transplantation. Study-level points and caveats: In patients and mice, blood and spleen missed much of tissue repertoire.

Specified time point: mouse harvest day 7 after allogeneic transplant. Each mouse received 10^7 T-cell-depleted marrow cells plus 10^6 splenic CD5+ T cells by tail vein. Trimming cost V 5 bases and J 0 bases, with 3 bases left between them. The CDR3 spans 11 residues. Germline V gene lookup returns CDR1 NSHNY and CDR2 SYGAGN. Sequencing of TCRbeta CDR3 at survey depth gave sequences and template counts. Libraries were prepared by immunoSEQ multiplex PCR; TCRdb keeps only in-frame clonotypes and omits some of them. The repertoire holds some 6,700 clones, with around 50% as singletons. A word on this clone: The antigen remains undetermined. Genes here carry mouse names. The read terminates 1 residue ahead of where the CDR3 ends, so the germline J gene completes it.

Source material: gut tissue. J is TRBJ2-7 and V is TRBV13-1; no clear D. This receptor was identified in a female BALB/c mouse given C57BL/6 T cells with graft-versus-host disease after an allogeneic hematopoietic cell transplant. The CDR3 sequence is CASRSSYEQYF. The sequenced part of the CDR3 DNA is TGTGCCAGCAGGAGCTCCTATGAACAGTAC.